This T cell receptor (beta chain) was captured in a study of T cell changes during pregnancy in multiple sclerosis. This CDR3 region has 16 residues. CDR1 and CDR2 (germline): LNHNV, YYDKDF (reference sequence). The V end lost 2 bases, the J end lost 0 bases, and 10 bases lay between the germline ends. The assay was immunoSEQ multiplex PCR, and TCRdb's table has in-frame clones only and misses some. The sample holds about 100,000 clones; about 90% are singletons and the top ten take approximately 2%. The TCR sequence derives from a female donor with multiple sclerosis, enrolled in a pregnancy study. The gene calls are TRBV15 and TRBJ2-2; the D gene is possibly TRBD2 (5 bases). Material: peripheral blood, obtained after pregnancy. The CDR3 here is CATSRHKLANTGELFF. The CDR3 nucleotides read TGTGCCACCAGCAGACATAAACTAGCGAACACCGGGGAGCTGTTTTTT.